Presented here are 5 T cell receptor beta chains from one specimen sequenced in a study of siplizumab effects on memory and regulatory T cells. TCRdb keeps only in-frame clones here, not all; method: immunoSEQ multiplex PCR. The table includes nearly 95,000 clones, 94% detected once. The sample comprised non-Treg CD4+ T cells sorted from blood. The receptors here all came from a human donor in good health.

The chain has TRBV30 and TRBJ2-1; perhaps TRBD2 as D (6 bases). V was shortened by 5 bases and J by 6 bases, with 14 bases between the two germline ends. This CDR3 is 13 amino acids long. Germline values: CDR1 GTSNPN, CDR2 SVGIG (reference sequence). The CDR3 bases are TGTGCCTGGGGGGGACTGGGCGGCAATGAGCAGTTCTTC. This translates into CAWGGLGGNEQFF.

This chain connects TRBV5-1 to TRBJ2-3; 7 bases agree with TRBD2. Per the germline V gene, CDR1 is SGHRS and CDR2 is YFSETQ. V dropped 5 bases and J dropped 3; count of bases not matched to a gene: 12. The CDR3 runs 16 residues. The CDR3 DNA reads TGCGCCAGCAGTTGGGAGGGAGGGCCGAGTACAGATACGCAGTATTTT. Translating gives CASSWEGGPSTDTQYF.

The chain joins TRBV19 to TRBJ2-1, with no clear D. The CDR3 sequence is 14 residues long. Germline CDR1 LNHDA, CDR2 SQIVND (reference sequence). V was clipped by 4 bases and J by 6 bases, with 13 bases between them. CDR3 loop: CASSNPHRSNEQFF. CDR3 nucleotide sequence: TGTGCCAGTAGTAACCCCCACCGGAGCAATGAGCAGTTCTTC.

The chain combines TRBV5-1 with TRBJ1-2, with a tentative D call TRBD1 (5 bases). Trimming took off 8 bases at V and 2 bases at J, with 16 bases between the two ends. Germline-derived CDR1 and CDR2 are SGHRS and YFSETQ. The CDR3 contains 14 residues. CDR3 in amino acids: CASRTDRVNYGYTF. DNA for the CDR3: TGCGCCAGTCGAACAGACAGAGTGAACTATGGCTACACCTTC. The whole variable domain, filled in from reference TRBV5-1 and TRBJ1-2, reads KAGVTQTPRYLIKTRGQQVTLSCSPISGHRSVSWYQQTPGQGLQFLFEYFSETQRNKGNFPGRFSGRQFSNSRSEMNVSTLELGDSALYLCASRTDRVNYGYTFGSGTRLTVV.

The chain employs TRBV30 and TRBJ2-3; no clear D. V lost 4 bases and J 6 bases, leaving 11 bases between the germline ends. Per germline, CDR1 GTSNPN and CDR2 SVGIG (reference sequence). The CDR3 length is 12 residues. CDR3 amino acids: CAWTSRGDTQYF. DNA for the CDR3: TGTGCCTGGACCTCACGTGGGGATACGCAGTATTTT.